The clone carrying this T cell receptor beta chain was detected only a few times. The target antigen is unknown. This CDR3 is built from 11 residues. CDR1 and CDR2 (germline): GTSNPN, SVGIG (reference sequence). Trimming took off 5 bases at V and 2 bases at J, with 7 bases between the two ends. TCRdb independently ran MiXCR on the PCR reads; one entry per CDR3 protein. Of about 640,000 distinct CDR3 sequences listed, 15% to 20% are singletons. This sample is part of a study of molecular identifiers for immune sequencing clone quantification. With 10%, 30% or 50% of RNA, about 17,000 to 1,000,000 naive CD8 T cells were sequenced. CD8+CD4-CCR7+CD45RA+ cells were sorted as naive CD8 T cells. General study results and limits: In naive cells, clones above 20 RNA copies held under 1% of molecules, whereas in effector cells they held over 97%.

The clonotype originates from a human donor in good health. Some libraries in this study had Jurkat cell RNA spiked in. The rearrangement uses TRBV30 and TRBJ2-7; either TRBD1 or TRBD2 may supply D (5 bases each). The material sequenced was naive CD8+ T cells from blood, with Jurkat cell RNA spiked in. Subset: FACS-sorted CD8+CD4-CCR7+CD45RA+ naive T cells. The chain's CDR3 is CAWGTAYEQYF. The CDR3 nucleotides read TGTGCCTGGGGGACCGCCTACGAGCAGTACTTC. The full variable domain, completed using reference TRBV30 and TRBJ2-7, is SQTIHQWPATLVQPVGSPLSLECTVEGTSNPNLYWYRQAAGRGLQLLFYSVGIGQISSEVPQNLSASRPQDRQFILSSKKLLLSDSGFYLCAWGTAYEQYFGPGTRLTVT.